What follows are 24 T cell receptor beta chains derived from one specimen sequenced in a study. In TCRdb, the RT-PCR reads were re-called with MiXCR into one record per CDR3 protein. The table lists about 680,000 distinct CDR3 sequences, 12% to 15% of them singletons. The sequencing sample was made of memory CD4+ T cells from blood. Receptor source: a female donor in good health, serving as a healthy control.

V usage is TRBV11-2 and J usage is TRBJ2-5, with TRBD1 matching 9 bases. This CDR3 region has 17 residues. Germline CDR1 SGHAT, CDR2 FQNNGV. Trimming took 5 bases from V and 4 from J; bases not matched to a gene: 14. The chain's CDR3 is CASSPTERDRDRETQYF. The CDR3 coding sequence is TGTGCCAGCAGCCCAACCGAGCGGGACAGGGATCGAGAGACCCAGTACTTC. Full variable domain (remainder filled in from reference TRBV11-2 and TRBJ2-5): EAGVAQSPRYKIIEKRQSVAFWCNPISGHATLYWYQQILGQGPKLLIQFQNNGVVDDSQLPKDRFSAERLKGVDSTLKIQPAKLEDSAVYLCASSPTERDRDRETQYFGPGTRLLVL.

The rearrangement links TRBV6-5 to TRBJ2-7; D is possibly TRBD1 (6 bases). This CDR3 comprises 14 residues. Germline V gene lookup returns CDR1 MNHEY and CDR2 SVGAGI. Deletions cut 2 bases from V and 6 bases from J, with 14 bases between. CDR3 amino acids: CASSYGTSAAEQYF. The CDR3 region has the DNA TGTGCCAGCAGTTACGGGACATCCGCGGCCGAGCAGTACTTC.

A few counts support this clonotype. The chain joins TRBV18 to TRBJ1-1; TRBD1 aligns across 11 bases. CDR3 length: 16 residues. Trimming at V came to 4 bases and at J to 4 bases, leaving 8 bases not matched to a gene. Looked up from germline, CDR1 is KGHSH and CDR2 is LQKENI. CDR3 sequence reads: CASSRGQGDGGTEAFF. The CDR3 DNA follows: TGTGCCAGCTCACGGGGACAGGGGGATGGAGGCACTGAAGCTTTCTTT.

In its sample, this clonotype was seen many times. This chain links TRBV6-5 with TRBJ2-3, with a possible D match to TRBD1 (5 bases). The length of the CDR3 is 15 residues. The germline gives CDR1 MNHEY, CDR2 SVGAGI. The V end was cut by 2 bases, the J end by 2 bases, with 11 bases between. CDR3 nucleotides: TGTGCCAGCAGTTACCAGGGATGGGTCACAGATACGCAGTATTTT. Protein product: CASSYQGWVTDTQYF.

CDR3 sequence reads: CASSAASGPTDTQYF. CDR3 nucleotides: TGTGCCAGCAGCGCAGCTAGCGGACCCACAGATACGCAGTATTTT. The chain recombines TRBV9 with TRBJ2-3, with 7 bases lining up with TRBD2. Germline CDR1 SGDLS, CDR2 YYNGEE. The CDR3 contains 15 residues. J was trimmed by 2 bases and V by 3 bases; bases with no gene match: 6.

The CDR3 is CASSSRGPGGELFF. The CDR3 bases are TGTGCCAGTAGCAGCAGGGGGCCTGGCGGGGAGCTGTTTTTT. The V gene is TRBV27, the J gene TRBJ2-2, with 8 positions matching TRBD1. Germline assignment: CDR1 MNHEY and CDR2 SMNVEV (reference sequence). This CDR3 region has 14 residues. With V trimmed by 9 bases and J by 7 bases, 10 bases remained unmatched.

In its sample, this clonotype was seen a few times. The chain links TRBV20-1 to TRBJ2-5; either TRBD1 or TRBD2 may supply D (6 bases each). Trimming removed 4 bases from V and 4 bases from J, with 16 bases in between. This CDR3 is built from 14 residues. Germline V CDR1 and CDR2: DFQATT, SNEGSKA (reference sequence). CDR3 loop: CSANRPGARETQYF. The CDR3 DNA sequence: TGCAGTGCTAACCGCCCGGGGGCGCGAGAGACCCAGTACTTC.

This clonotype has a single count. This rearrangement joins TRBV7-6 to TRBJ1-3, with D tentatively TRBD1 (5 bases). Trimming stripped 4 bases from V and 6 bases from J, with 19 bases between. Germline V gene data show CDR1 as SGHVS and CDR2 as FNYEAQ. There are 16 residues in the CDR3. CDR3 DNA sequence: TGTGCCAGCAGCTCTTCGCGGAGGGGATTCGAAAACACCATATATTTT. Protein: CASSSSRRGFENTIYF.

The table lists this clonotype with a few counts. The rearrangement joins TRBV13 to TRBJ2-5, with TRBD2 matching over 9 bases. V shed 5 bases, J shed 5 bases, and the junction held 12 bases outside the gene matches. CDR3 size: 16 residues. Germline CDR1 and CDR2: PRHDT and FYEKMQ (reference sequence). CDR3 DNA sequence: TGTGCCAGCAGCCCCCGCGGCGGGAGGGCCTTTGAGACCCAGTACTTC. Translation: CASSPRGGRAFETQYF.

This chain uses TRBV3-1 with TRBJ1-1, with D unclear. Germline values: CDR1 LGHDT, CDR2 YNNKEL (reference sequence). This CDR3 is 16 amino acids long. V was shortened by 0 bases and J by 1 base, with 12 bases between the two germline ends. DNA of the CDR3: TGTGCCAGCAGCCAAGATGGTGGCAGGACGAACACTGAAGCTTTCTTT. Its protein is CASSQDGGRTNTEAFF.

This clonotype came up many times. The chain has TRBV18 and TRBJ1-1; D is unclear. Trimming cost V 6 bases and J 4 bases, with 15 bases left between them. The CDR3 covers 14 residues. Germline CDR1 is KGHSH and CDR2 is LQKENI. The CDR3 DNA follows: TGTGCCAGCTCTGATTTCGGGGAAGGCACTGAAGCTTTCTTT. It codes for CASSDFGEGTEAFF.

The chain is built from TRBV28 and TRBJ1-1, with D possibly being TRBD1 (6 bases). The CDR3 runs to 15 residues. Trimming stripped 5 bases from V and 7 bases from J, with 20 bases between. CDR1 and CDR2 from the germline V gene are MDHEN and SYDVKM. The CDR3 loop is CASSPQRQVSNEAFF. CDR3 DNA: TGTGCCAGCAGTCCTCAAAGACAGGTCTCTAATGAAGCTTTCTTT.

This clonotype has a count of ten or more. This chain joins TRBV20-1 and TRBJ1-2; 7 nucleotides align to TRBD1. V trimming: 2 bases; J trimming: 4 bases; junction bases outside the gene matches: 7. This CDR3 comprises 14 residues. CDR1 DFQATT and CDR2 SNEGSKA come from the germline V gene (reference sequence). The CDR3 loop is CSARTGARGYGYTF. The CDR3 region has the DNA TGCAGTGCTAGAACAGGGGCCCGGGGCTATGGCTACACCTTC.

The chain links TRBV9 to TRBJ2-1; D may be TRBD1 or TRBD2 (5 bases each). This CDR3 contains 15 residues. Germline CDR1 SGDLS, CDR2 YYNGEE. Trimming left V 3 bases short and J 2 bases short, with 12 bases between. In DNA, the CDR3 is TGTGCCAGCAGCGCCCGGGACCAGACCTACAATGAGCAGTTCTTC. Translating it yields CASSARDQTYNEQFF.

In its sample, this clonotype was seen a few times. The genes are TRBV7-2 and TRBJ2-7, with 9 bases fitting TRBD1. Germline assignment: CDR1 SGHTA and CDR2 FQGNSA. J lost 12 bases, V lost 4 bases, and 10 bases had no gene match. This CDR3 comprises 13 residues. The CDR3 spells CASSSRVGTGRYF. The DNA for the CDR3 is TGTGCCAGCAGCTCTAGGGTCGGGACAGGGAGGTACTTC.

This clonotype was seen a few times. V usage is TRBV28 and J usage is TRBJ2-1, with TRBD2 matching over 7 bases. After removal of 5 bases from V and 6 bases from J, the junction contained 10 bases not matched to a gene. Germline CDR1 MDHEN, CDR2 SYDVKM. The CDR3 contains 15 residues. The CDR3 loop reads CASSTASGKGNEQFF. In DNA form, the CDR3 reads TGTGCCAGCAGTACTGCTAGCGGAAAAGGCAATGAGCAGTTCTTC.

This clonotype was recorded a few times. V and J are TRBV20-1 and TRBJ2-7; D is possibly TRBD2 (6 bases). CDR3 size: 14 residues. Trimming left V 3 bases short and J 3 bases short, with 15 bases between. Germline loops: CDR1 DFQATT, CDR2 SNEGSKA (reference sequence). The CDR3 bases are TGCAGTGCTAGGCCCGCGGGAAGTCACTACGAGCAGTACTTC. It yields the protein CSARPAGSHYEQYF.

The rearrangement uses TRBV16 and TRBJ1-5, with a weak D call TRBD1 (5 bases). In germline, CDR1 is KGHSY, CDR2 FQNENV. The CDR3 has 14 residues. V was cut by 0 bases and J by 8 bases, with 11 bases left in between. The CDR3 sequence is CASSQSGREEPQHF. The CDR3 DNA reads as TGTGCCAGCAGCCAATCGGGGCGGGAAGAGCCCCAGCATTTT.

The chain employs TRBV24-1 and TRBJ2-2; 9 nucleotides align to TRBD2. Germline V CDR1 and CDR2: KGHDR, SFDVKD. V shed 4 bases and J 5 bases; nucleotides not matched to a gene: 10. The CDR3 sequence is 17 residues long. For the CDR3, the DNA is TGTGCCACCAGTGACCCGGGACTAGCCGGAGTGACCGGGGAGCTGTTTTTT. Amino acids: CATSDPGLAGVTGELFF.

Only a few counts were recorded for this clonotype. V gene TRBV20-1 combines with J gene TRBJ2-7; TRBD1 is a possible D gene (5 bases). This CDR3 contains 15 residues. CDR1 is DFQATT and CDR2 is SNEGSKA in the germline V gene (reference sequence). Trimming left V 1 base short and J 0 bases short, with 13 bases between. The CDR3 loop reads CSARAHGGASYEQYF. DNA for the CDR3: TGCAGTGCTAGAGCCCACGGTGGGGCCTCCTACGAGCAGTACTTC.

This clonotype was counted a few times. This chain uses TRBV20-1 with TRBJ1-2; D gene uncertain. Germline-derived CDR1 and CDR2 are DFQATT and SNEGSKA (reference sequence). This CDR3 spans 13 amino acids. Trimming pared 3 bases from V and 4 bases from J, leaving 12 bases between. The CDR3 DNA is TGCAGTGCTAGCGATCCTGCTTCCTATGGCTACACCTTC. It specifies CSASDPASYGYTF.

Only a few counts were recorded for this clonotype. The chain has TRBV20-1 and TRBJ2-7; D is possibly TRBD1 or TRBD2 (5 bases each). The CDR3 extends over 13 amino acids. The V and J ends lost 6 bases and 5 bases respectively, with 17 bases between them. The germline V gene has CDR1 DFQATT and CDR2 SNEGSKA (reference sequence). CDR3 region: CSAEGPLGNEQYF. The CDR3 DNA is TGCAGTGCCGAGGGGCCCCTGGGTAACGAGCAGTACTTC.

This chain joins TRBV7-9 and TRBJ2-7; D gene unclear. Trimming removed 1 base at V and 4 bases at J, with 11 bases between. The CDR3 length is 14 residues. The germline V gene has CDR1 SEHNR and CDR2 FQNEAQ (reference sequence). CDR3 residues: CASSLGQIFYEQYF. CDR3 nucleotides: TGTGCCAGCAGCTTAGGCCAGATTTTTTACGAGCAGTACTTC.

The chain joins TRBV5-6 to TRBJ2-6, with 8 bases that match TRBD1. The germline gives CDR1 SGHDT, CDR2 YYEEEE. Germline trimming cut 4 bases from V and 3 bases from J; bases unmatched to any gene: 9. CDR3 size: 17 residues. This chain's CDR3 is CASSDRAGGFGANVLTF. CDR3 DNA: TGTGCCAGCAGCGACCGGGCAGGGGGCTTTGGGGCCAACGTCCTGACTTTC.